This TCR beta chain was captured in a study of patients and donors after allogeneic stem cell transplantation. A single record per CDR3 protein comes from TCRdb applying MiXCR to the RT-PCR reads. The sample consists of 400,000 to 500,000 distinct CDR3 sequences, more than 15% of them appearing once. Trimming took off 7 bases at V and 6 bases at J, with 26 bases between the two ends. The CDR3 contains 16 residues. From germline, CDR1 is SGHRS and CDR2 YFSETQ. This clonotype was found a few times. The source material was blood, either unsorted or a sorted T cell fraction (not recorded which). The chain recombines TRBV5-1 with TRBJ2-7; D is tentatively TRBD1 or TRBD2 (5 bases each). This sequence originates from a human donor who was either an allogeneic HSCT recipient or a stem cell or donor lymphocyte infusion donor (not recorded which). It is not recorded whose cells these are; they may come from a transplant donor. The CDR3 region has the DNA TGCGCCAGCCAACCTGAGGGCCACACTACAGGAGGCGAGCAGTACTTC. Translated: CASQPEGHTTGGEQYF.